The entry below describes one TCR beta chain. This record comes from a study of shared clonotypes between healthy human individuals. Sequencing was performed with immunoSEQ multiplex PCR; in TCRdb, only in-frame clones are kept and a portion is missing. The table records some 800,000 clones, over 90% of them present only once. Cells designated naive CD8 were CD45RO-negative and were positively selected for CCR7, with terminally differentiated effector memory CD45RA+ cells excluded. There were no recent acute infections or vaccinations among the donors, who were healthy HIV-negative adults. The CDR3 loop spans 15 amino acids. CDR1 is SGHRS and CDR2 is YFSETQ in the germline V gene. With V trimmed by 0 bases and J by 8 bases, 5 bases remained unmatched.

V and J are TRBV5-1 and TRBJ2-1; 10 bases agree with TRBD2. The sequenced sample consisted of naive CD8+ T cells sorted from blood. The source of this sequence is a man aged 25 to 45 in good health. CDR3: CASSLEASGSYEQFF. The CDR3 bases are TGCGCCAGCAGCTTGGAGGCTAGCGGGAGCTATGAGCAGTTCTTC.